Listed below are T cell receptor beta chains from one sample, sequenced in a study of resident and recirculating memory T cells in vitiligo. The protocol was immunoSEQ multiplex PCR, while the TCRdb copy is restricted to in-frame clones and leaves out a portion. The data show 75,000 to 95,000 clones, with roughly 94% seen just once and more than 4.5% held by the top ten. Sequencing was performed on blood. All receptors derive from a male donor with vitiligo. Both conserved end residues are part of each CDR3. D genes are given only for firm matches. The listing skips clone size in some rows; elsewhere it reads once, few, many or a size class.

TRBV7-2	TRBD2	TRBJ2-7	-	CASSGGTSGRIGEQYF	TGTGCCAGCAGCGGAGGGACTAGCGGGAGAATAGGCGAGCAGTACTTC
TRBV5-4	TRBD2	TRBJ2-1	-	CASSPVASGRPSYNEQFF	TGTGCCAGCAGCCCTGTGGCTAGCGGGAGACCCTCCTACAATGAGCAGTTCTTC
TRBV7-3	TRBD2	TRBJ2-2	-	CASSLTSTSGYRTGELFF	TGTGCCAGCAGCTTAACGTCAACTAGCGGGTATCGCACCGGGGAGCTGTTTTTT
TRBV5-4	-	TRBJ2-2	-	CASSPGQPNTGELFF	TGTGCCAGCAGCCCCGGACAGCCGAACACCGGGGAGCTGTTTTTT
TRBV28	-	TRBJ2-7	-	CASSLGQGYEQYF	TGTGCCAGCAGTTTAGGTCAGGGGTACGAGCAGTACTTC
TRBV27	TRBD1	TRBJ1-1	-	CASSLQGAHTEAFF	TGTGCCAGCAGTTTACAGGGGGCGCACACTGAAGCTTTCTTT
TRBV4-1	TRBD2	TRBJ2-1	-	CASSQPTSGRLNEQFF	TGCGCCAGCAGCCAGCCGACTAGCGGGAGGCTGAATGAGCAGTTCTTC
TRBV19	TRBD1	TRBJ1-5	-	CASSMEGAKQPQHF	TGTGCCAGTAGTATGGAGGGGGCCAAGCAGCCCCAGCATTTT
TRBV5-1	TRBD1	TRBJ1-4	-	CASSLQGSVTNEKLFF	TGCGCCAGCAGCTTACAGGGGTCGGTAACTAATGAAAAACTGTTTTTT
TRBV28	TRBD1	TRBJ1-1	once	CASSLWDRGRDSTEAFF	TGTGCCAGCAGTTTATGGGACAGGGGGCGGGATAGCACTGAAGCTTTCTTT
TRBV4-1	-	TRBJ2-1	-	CASSLHRGNEQFF	TGCGCCAGCAGCCTCCACCGGGGAAATGAGCAGTTCTTC
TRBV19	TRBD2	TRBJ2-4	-	CASSMSGSYRAKNIQYF	TGTGCCAGTAGTATGAGCGGGAGTTACAGAGCCAAAAACATTCAGTACTTC
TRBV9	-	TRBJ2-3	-	CASSVNGGTDTQYF	TGTGCCAGCAGCGTAAACGGAGGCACAGATACGCAGTATTTT
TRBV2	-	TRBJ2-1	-	CASRRQGTEREVEQFF	TGTGCCAGCAGACGACAGGGGACGGAGCGGGAGGTTGAGCAGTTCTTC
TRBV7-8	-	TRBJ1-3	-	CASSPSSLSSGNTIYF	TGTGCCAGCAGCCCCTCTAGCCTTAGCTCTGGAAACACCATATATTTT
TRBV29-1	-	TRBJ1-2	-	CSVDQGGYGYTF	TGCAGCGTTGATCAGGGCGGCTATGGCTACACCTTC
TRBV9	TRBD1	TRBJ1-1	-	CASSEGQGKGEAFF	TGTGCCAGCAGTGAAGGACAGGGGAAGGGTGAAGCTTTCTTT
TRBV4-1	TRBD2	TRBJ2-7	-	CASSQGAASGSKNEQYF	TGCGCCAGCAGCCAAGGGGCGGCTAGCGGGAGCAAAAACGAGCAGTACTTC
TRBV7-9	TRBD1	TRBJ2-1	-	CATRPRDSPFNEQFF	TGTGCCACAAGACCCCGGGACAGCCCCTTTAATGAGCAGTTCTTC
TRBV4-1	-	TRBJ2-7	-	CASSHLFDRPYEQYF	TGCGCCAGCAGCCACCTCTTCGACAGGCCCTACGAGCAGTACTTC
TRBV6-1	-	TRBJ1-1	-	CASSNGPSSIEAFF	TGTGCCAGCAGTAATGGGCCTTCGAGTATTGAAGCTTTCTTT
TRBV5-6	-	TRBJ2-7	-	CASSFGPRGGDYEQYF	TGTGCCAGCAGCTTCGGGCCAAGGGGGGGCGACTACGAGCAGTACTTC
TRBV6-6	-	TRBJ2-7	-	CASRPPGLHYEQYF	TGTGCCAGCAGACCCCCGGGACTTCACTACGAGCAGTACTTC
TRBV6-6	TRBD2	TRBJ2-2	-	CASSYGLAVTGELFF	TGTGCCAGCAGTTACGGACTAGCGGTAACCGGGGAGCTGTTTTTT
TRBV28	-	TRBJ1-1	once	CASSARTFNTEAFF	TGTGCCAGCAGTGCCCGGACATTTAACACTGAAGCTTTCTTT
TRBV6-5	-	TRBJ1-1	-	CASSYFQGFTEAFF	TGTGCCAGCAGTTACTTCCAGGGGTTCACTGAAGCTTTCTTT
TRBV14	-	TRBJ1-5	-	CASSQQHGQGNQPQHF	TGTGCCAGCAGCCAACAACACGGACAAGGCAATCAGCCCCAGCATTTT
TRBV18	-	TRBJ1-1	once	CASSPPNREGTEAFF	TGTGCCAGCTCACCACCGAACAGGGAAGGGACTGAAGCTTTCTTT